This T cell receptor (beta chain) is drawn from a study of blood T cell repertoires in COVID-19. The protocol was immunoSEQ multiplex PCR, while the TCRdb copy is restricted to in-frame clones and leaves out a portion. The sample shows a few hundred thousand clones, about 87% of them seen only once. It was during active infection that Seattle patients were enrolled and then longitudinally followed. This TCR was recovered from a young man with COVID-19, enrolled during active disease. The sample consisted of peripheral blood.

Here the CDR3 reads CASGLAVNNEQFF. CDR3 coding DNA: TGTGCCAGCGGACTAGCGGTGAACAATGAGCAGTTCTTC. This chain joins TRBV7-9 and TRBJ2-1; 10 nucleotides match TRBD2. With 8 bases clipped from V and 5 bases from J, the junction kept 3 bases outside the gene matches. From germline, CDR1 is SEHNR and CDR2 FQNEAQ (reference sequence). The CDR3 loop spans 13 amino acids.